The present TCR beta chain was sequenced within a study of response to subunit inactivated influenza vaccine. General study points: That few new T cells are recruited by each seasonal influenza vaccination was the authors' suggestion.

TCRdb recomputed calls from the RT-PCR reads with MiXCR, one row per CDR3 protein. The sample comprises about 700,000 distinct CDR3 sequences, around 14% of which are singletons, and approximately 7% rests with the top ten. This clonotype was seen a few times. What it binds is unknown. V lost 0 bases to trimming and J lost 6 bases, with 15 bases between them. Germline CDR1 is DFQATT and CDR2 is SNEGSKA (reference sequence). This CDR3 contains 16 residues. This sequence was found in a man aged 50-60 years who received an inactivated influenza vaccine. This chain joins TRBV20-1 and TRBJ1-6, with D hard to call. Sample: PBMCs from blood, taken 14 to 15 days before vaccination. The CDR3 here is CSARDRSPTLNSPLHF. The CDR3 coding sequence is TGCAGTGCTAGAGACAGGAGCCCAACCCTTAATTCACCCCTCCACTTT.